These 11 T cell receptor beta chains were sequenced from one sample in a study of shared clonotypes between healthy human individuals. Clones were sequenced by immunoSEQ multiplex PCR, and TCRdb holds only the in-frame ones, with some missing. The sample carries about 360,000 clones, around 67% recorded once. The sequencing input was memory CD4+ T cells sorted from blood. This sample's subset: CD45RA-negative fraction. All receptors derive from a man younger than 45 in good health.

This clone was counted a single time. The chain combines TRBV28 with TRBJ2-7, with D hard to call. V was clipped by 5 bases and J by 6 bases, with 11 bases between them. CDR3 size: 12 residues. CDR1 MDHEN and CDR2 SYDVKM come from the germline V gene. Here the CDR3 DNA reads TGTGCCAGCAGTGACCCACTTGGCGAGCAGTACTTC. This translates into CASSDPLGEQYF.

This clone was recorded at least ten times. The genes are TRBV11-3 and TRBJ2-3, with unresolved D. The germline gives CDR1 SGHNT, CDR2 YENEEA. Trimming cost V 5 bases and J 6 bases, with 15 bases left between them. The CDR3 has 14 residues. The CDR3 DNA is TGTGCCAGCAGCCGCCGGTCCGACGTGGATACGCAGTATTTT. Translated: CASSRRSDVDTQYF.

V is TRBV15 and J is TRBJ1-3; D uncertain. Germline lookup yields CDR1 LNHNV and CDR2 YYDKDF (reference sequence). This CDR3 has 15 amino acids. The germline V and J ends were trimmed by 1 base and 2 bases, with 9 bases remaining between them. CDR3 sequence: CATSRVQAAGNTIYF. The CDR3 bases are TGTGCCACCAGCAGAGTCCAGGCAGCTGGAAACACCATATATTTT.

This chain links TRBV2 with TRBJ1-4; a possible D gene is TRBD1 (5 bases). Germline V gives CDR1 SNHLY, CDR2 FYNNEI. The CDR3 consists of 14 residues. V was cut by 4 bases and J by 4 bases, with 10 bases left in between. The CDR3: CASSVSGINEKLFF. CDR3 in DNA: TGTGCCAGCAGTGTCTCAGGGATTAATGAAAAACTGTTTTTT.

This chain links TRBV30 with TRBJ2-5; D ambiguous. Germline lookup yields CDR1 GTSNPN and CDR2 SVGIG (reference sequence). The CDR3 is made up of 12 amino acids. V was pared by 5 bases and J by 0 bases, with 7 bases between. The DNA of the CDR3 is TGTGCCTGGTCCCGGGACCAAGAGACCCAGTACTTC. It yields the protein CAWSRDQETQYF.

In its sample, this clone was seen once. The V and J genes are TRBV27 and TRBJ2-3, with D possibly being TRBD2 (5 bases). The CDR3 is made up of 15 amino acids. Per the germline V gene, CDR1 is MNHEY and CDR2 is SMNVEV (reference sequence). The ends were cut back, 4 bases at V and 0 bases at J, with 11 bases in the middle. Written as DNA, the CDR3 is TGTGCCAGCAGTTCACTAGGTTCCAGCACAGATACGCAGTATTTT. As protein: CASSSLGSSTDTQYF.

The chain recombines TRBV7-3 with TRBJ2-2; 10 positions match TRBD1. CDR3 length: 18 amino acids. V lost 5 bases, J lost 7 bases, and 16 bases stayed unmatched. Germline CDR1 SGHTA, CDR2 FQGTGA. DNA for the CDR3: TGTGCCAGCAGCCAAGATCAAATCGGGACAGGGGCGAGCGGGGAGCTGTTTTTT. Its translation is CASSQDQIGTGASGELFF.

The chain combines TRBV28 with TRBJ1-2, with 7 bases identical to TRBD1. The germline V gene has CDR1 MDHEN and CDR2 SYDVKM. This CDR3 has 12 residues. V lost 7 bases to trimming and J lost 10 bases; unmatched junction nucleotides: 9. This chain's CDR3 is CASNVGGRVYTF. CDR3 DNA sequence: TGTGCCAGCAACGTAGGGGGCAGGGTCTACACCTTC.

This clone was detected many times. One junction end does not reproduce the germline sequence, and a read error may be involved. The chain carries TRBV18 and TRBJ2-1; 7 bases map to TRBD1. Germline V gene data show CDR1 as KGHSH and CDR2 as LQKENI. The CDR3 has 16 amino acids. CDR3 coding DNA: TGTGCCAGCTCACCAAGGGGTGACAGGGTCTCAAATGGGCAGTTCTTC. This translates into CASSPRGDRVSNGQFF.

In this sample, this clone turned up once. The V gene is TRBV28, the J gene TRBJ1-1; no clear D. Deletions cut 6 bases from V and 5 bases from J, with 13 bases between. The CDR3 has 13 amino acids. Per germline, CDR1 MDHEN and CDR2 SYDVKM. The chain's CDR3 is CASRGIVGTEAFF. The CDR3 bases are TGTGCCAGCAGGGGTATCGTAGGTACTGAAGCTTTCTTT. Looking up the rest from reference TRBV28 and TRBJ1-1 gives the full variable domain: DVKVTQSSRYLVKRTGEKVFLECVQDMDHENMFWYRQDPGLGLRLIYFSYDVKMKEKGDIPEGYSVSREKKERFSLILESASTNQTSMYLCASRGIVGTEAFFGQGTRLTVV.

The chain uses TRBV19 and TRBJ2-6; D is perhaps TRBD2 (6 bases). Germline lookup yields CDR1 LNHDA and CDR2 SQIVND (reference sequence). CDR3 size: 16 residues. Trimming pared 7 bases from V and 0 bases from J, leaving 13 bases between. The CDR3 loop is CASTILGGSGANVLTF. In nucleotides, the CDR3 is TGTGCCAGTACCATATTGGGGGGCTCTGGGGCCAACGTCCTGACTTTC.